Sequencing of this T cell receptor beta chain was carried out in a study of early T cells in non-severe SARS-CoV-2 infection. Study as a whole: Sequencing was performed on bulk RNA from unsorted whole blood, leaving chains unpaired. Regarding the study as a whole: CD4 and private specificities were missed by VDJdb matching, which favored anti-spike CD8 responses.

Attached unique molecular identifiers marked individual cDNA molecules. Via MiXCR, TCRdb re-called the 5' RACE reads, giving one row per CDR3 protein. The sample contains tens of thousands of distinct CDR3 sequences, roughly 12% of which appear only once. In this sample, this clonotype turned up a few times. Its antigen is not identified. The receptor was derived from an adult who was a healthcare worker with PCR-confirmed SARS-CoV-2 infection or an uninfected control (not recorded which). Sample: whole blood, taken at baseline.

CDR3: CASQGHNQPQHF. The DNA for the CDR3 is TGTGCCAGCCAGGGGCACAATCAGCCCCAGCATTTT. The rearrangement links TRBV6-1 to TRBJ1-5; D may be TRBD1 (6 bases). CDR1 is MNHNS and CDR2 is SASEGT in the germline V gene. Trimming pared 8 bases from V and 3 bases from J, leaving 8 bases between. CDR3 length equals 12 residues.